These 22 T cell receptor beta chains share one sample of origin, sequenced in a study of a mutant IDH1 vaccine in newly diagnosed glioma. Antigen specificity for these receptors is unknown. Only in-frame clones appear in the TCRdb table, and some are missing; sequencing was by immunoSEQ multiplex PCR. The sample includes 31,000 or so clones, around 81% seen only once; the top ten take about 30%. Time point: week 47, end of study. The investigators gave 300 ug of mutant IDH1 20-mer peptide in each vaccine dose, together with topical imiquimod. Sequencing was performed on PBMCs, taken from a glioma patient whose treatment included an IDH1 peptide vaccine. Receptors originate from a man aged 25-45 years with glioma.

This clone was detected only once. V usage is TRBV6-5 and J usage is TRBJ2-3; TRBD2 might be the D (6 bases). CDR1 is MNHEY and CDR2 is SVGAGI in the germline V gene. The V end was cut by 5 bases, the J end by 2 bases, with 14 bases between. The CDR3 covers 15 residues. The CDR3 bases are TGTGCCAGCAGTCCGTGGGCGGGGATCACAGATACGCAGTATTTT. It yields the protein CASSPWAGITDTQYF.

This clone was counted between two and nine times. The chain couples TRBV9 to TRBJ2-1; D is unresolved. The germline CDR1 and CDR2 sequences are SGDLS and YYNGEE. V lost 4 bases and J lost 4, with 18 bases in between. The CDR3 consists of 16 residues. CDR3 bases: TGTGCCAGCAGCCCACGCGCCGTGTCCCTTTACAATGAGCAGTTCTTC. Translating it yields CASSPRAVSLYNEQFF.

The J gene is TRBJ2-7, the V gene TRBV5-1; 9 nucleotides agree with TRBD1. The CDR3 is 14 amino acids. Germline-derived CDR1 and CDR2 are SGHRS and YFSETQ. The J segment lost 6 bases and the V segment lost 4 bases, leaving 8 bases of the junction unmatched. CDR3 region: CASSLPGQGFEQYF. The CDR3, as DNA: TGCGCCAGCAGCCTGCCGGGACAGGGCTTCGAGCAGTACTTC.

This sequence joins TRBV7-2 and TRBJ2-5; D remains ambiguous. Germline values: CDR1 SGHTA, CDR2 FQGNSA. The CDR3 has 13 amino acids. V dropped 1 base and J dropped 1 base, with 4 bases sitting between them. The CDR3 region has the DNA TGTGCCAGCAGCTTAGGGTCCCAAGAGACCCAGTACTTC. It yields the protein CASSLGSQETQYF.

The chain combines TRBV29-1 with TRBJ2-3; D ambiguous. With 7 bases removed from V and 4 bases from J, the gap between germline ends came to 9 bases. Per germline, CDR1 SQVTM and CDR2 ANQGSEA. The CDR3 sequence is 11 residues long. The chain's CDR3 is CSALSPDTQYF. DNA for the CDR3: TGCAGCGCCCTTAGCCCAGATACGCAGTATTTT.

This rearrangement joins TRBV18 to TRBJ1-2; a weak D match, TRBD1 (6 bases). The germline gives CDR1 KGHSH, CDR2 LQKENI. Between the trimmed V and J ends, which lost 3 bases and 2 bases, there was a span of 16 bases. The CDR3 totals 16 residues. The CDR3 coding sequence is TGTGCCAGCTCACCCGAGGGGGTGGGGCGAAACTATGGCTACACCTTC. Translated, it gives CASSPEGVGRNYGYTF.

This sequence joins TRBV5-6 and TRBJ2-5; D is perhaps TRBD2 (6 bases). CDR1 and CDR2 (germline): SGHDT, YYEEEE. The CDR3 length is 16 residues. V lost 4 bases to trimming and J lost 2 bases, with 18 bases between them. CDR3 sequence (DNA): TGTGCCAGCAGCGCAATCATGGGACTTTCTCAAGAGACCCAGTACTTC. It codes for CASSAIMGLSQETQYF.

The chain is built from TRBV5-1 and TRBJ2-1; D may be TRBD2 (5 bases). V shed 0 bases and J shed 2 bases, with 9 bases lying between them. The germline gives CDR1 SGHRS, CDR2 YFSETQ. The CDR3 runs to 15 residues. The CDR3 sequence is CASSLGSVAYNEQFF. CDR3 coding DNA: TGCGCCAGCAGCTTGGGTAGCGTTGCCTACAATGAGCAGTTCTTC.

V and J are TRBV2 and TRBJ1-2; 8 nucleotides agree with TRBD1. The CDR3 runs 13 residues. The V gene end was trimmed by 7 bases and the J gene end by 4 bases; junction bases not matched to a gene: 5. In germline, CDR1 is SNHLY, CDR2 FYNNEI. This chain's CDR3 is CASMRDRSYGYTF. In DNA, the CDR3 is TGTGCCAGCATGAGGGACAGGTCCTATGGCTACACCTTC.

The rearrangement joins TRBV19 to TRBJ2-7; 9 positions agree with TRBD1. V lost 4 bases, J lost 6 bases, and 7 bases stayed unmatched. The CDR3 runs to 14 residues. Germline CDR1 reads LNHDA; CDR2 reads SQIVND (reference sequence). The CDR3 DNA sequence: TGTGCCAGTAGTAGAACCGGGACAGGGTCCGAGCAGTACTTC. It translates to CASSRTGTGSEQYF.

For the CDR3, the DNA is TGTGCCAGCAGCTTTATCAGGAGCACAGATACGCAGTATTTT. Translating gives CASSFIRSTDTQYF. This chain uses TRBV13 with TRBJ2-3; D is uncertain. Germline CDR1 and CDR2: PRHDT and FYEKMQ (reference sequence). This CDR3 has 14 residues. Trimming cost V 3 bases and J 0 bases, with 7 bases left between them.

This chain joins TRBV5-8 and TRBJ1-5; 7 positions match TRBD1. Germline CDR1 is SGHTS and CDR2 is YDEGEE. The CDR3 length is 15 residues. With 4 bases clipped from V and 0 bases from J, the junction kept 4 bases outside the gene matches. This CDR3 is CASSMGQYSNQPQHF. Here the CDR3 DNA reads TGTGCCAGCAGCATGGGACAGTATAGCAATCAGCCCCAGCATTTT.

In DNA, the CDR3 is TGTGCCAGCAGCCATGCAGGGGTTTGGGGCTACAATGAGCAGTTCTTC. Its translation is CASSHAGVWGYNEQFF. This rearrangement joins TRBV14 to TRBJ2-1; perhaps TRBD1 as D (6 bases). Trimming left V 3 bases short and J 3 bases short, with 15 bases between. The CDR3 has 16 residues. Germline V CDR1 and CDR2: SGHDN, FVKESK. Together with reference TRBV14 and TRBJ2-1, the CDR3 gives the full variable domain: EAGVTQFPSHSVIEKGQTVTLRCDPISGHDNLYWYRRVMGKEIKFLLHFVKESKQDESGMPNNRFLAERTGGTYSTLKVQPAELEDSGVYFCASSHAGVWGYNEQFFGPGTRLTVL.

V and J are TRBV10-3 and TRBJ1-5; TRBD1 agrees at 9 bases. V trimming: 10 bases; J trimming: 3 bases; junction bases outside the gene matches: 10. Germline V gene lookup returns CDR1 ENHRY and CDR2 SYGVKD. The CDR3 contains 15 residues. The DNA for the CDR3 is TGTGCCACCGAACCCGGGACAGGGATCAATCAGCCCCAGCATTTT. Its translation: CATEPGTGINQPQHF.

The chain couples TRBV7-3 to TRBJ2-2; perhaps D is TRBD1 or TRBD2 (5 bases each). Trimming left V 1 base short and J 9 bases short, with 15 bases between. The CDR3 has 15 residues. Germline V gene data show CDR1 as SGHTA and CDR2 as FQGTGA. The CDR3 loop is CASSLIRGERRELFF. The CDR3 nucleotides are TGTGCCAGCAGCTTAATTAGGGGAGAGAGAAGGGAGCTGTTTTTT.

This chain joins TRBV2 and TRBJ1-6; no firm D call. This CDR3 spans 15 amino acids. Germline CDR1 and CDR2: SNHLY and FYNNEI. Trimming removed 4 bases at V and 2 bases at J, with 9 bases between. CDR3 protein: CASSAGLPYNSPLHF. The DNA for the CDR3 is TGTGCCAGCAGTGCTGGGCTGCCCTATAATTCACCCCTCCACTTT. The whole variable domain, filled in from reference TRBV2 and TRBJ1-6, reads EPEVTQTPSHQVTQMGQEVILRCVPISNHLYFYWYRQILGQKVEFLVSFYNNEISEKSEIFDDQFSVERPDGSNFTLKIRSTKLEDSAMYFCASSAGLPYNSPLHFGNGTRLTVT.

The chain carries TRBV27 and TRBJ1-5, with unresolved D. Looked up from germline, CDR1 is MNHEY and CDR2 is SMNVEV (reference sequence). The germline V and J ends were trimmed by 1 base and 2 bases, with 3 bases remaining between them. This CDR3 is built from 13 residues. As DNA, the CDR3 is TGTGCCAGCAGTTTATTTGGCAATCAGCCCCAGCATTTT. Translating it yields CASSLFGNQPQHF.

This clone showed up just once. This chain uses TRBV25-1 with TRBJ2-3, with D perhaps TRBD2 (6 bases). CDR1 and CDR2 from the germline V gene are MGHDK and SYGVNS. The CDR3 contains 13 residues. Trimming pared 6 bases from V and 4 bases from J, leaving 11 bases between. CDR3 region: CASRGGTADTQYF. In DNA form, the CDR3 reads TGTGCCAGCAGAGGAGGGACGGCAGATACGCAGTATTTT.

The chain is built from TRBV4-1 and TRBJ2-1; the D gene is possibly TRBD2 (6 bases). V was trimmed by 4 bases and J by 1 base, leaving 11 bases between them. The CDR3 length is 15 residues. Germline CDR1 is MGHRA and CDR2 is YSYEKL. The CDR3 sequence is CASSPAGTSYNEQFF. The CDR3, as DNA: TGCGCCAGCAGCCCGGCCGGGACTTCCTACAATGAGCAGTTCTTC.

J is TRBJ2-7 and V is TRBV13; no reliable D call. Germline CDR1 reads PRHDT; CDR2 reads FYEKMQ (reference sequence). V gave up 1 base and J gave up 5 bases, with 3 bases separating them. CDR3 length: 11 residues. The CDR3: CASSLADEQYF. In nucleotides, the CDR3 is TGTGCCAGCAGCTTAGCAGACGAGCAGTACTTC.

The chain carries TRBV4-1 and TRBJ2-7, with D perhaps matching TRBD1 or TRBD2 (5 bases each). The V end was cut by 1 base, the J end by 3 bases, with 19 bases between. The CDR3 consists of 17 residues. Germline loops: CDR1 MGHRA, CDR2 YSYEKL. CDR3 coding DNA: TGCGCCAGCAGCCAAGGGCCCGGGCAGGGCGGACTCTACGAGCAGTACTTC. Translating gives CASSQGPGQGGLYEQYF.

This chain links TRBV19 with TRBJ1-1; the match to TRBD1 covers 7 bases. CDR1 is LNHDA and CDR2 is SQIVND in the germline V gene (reference sequence). The CDR3 has 13 amino acids. V trimming: 10 bases; J trimming: 1 base; junction bases outside the gene matches: 6. CDR3 nucleotides: TGTGCCACCACCGGGACAGCGAACACTGAAGCTTTCTTT. Translation gives CATTGTANTEAFF.